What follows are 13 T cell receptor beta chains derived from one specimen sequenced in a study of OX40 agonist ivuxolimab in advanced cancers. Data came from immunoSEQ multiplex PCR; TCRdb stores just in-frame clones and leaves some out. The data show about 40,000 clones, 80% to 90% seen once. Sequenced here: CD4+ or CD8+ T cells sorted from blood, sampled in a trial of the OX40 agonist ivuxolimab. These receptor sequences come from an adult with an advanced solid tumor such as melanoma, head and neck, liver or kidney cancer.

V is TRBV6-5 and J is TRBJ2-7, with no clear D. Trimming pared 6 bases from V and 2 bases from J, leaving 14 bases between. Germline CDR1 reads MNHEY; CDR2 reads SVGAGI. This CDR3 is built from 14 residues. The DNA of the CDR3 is TGTGCCAGCAGCTCTTCCCTCTACCCCTACGAGCAGTACTTC. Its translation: CASSSSLYPYEQYF.

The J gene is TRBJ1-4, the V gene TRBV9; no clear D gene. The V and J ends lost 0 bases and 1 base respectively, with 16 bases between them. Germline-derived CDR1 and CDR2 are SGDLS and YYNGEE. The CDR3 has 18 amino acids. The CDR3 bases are TGTGCCAGCAGCGTAGGATCAAGGCTGCAAGGAACTAATGAAAAACTGTTTTTT. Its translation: CASSVGSRLQGTNEKLFF.

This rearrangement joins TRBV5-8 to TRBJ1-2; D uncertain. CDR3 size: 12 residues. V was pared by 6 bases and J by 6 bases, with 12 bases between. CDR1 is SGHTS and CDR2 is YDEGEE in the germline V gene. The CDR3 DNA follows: TGTGCCAGCACTGGGTCGGCTCATGGCTACACCTTC. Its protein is CASTGSAHGYTF.

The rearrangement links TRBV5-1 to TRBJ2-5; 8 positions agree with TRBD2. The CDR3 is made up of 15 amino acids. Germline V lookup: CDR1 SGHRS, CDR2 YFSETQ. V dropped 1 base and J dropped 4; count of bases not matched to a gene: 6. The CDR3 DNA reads TGCGCCAGCAGCTTGATTTCCGGGAGGGGAGAGACCCAGTACTTC. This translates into CASSLISGRGETQYF.

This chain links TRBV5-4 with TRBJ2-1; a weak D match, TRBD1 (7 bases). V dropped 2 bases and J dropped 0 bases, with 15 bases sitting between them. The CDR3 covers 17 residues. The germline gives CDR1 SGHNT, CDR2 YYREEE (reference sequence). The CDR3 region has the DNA TGTGCCAGCAGCTTAGGTGGAGGGGGCCGCTCCTACAATGAGCAGTTCTTC. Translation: CASSLGGGGRSYNEQFF.

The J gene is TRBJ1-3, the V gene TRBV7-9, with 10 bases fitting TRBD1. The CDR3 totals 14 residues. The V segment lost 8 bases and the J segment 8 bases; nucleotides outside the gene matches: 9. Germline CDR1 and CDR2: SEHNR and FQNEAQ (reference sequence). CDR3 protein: CASSGTGESDTIYF. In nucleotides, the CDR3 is TGTGCCAGCTCCGGGACAGGGGAGTCTGACACCATATATTTT.

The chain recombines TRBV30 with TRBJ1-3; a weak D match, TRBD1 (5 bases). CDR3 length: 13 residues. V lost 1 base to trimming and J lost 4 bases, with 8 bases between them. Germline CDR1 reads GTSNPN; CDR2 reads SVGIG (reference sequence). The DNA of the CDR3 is TGTGCCTGGAGTGCAGGGAACGGAAACACCATATATTTT. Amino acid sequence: CAWSAGNGNTIYF.

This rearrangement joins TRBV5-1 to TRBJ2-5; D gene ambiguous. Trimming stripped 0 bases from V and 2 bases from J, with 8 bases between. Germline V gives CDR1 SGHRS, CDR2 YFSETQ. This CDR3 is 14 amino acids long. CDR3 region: CASSLAGVQETQYF. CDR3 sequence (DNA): TGCGCCAGCAGCTTGGCAGGTGTGCAAGAGACCCAGTACTTC.

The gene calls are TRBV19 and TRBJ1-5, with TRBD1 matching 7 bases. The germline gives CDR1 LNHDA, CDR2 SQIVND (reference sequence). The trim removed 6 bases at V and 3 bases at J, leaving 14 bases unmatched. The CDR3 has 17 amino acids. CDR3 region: CASSPKEGAFPNQPQHF. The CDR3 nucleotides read TGTGCCAGTAGCCCAAAGGAGGGGGCTTTCCCCAATCAGCCCCAGCATTTT.

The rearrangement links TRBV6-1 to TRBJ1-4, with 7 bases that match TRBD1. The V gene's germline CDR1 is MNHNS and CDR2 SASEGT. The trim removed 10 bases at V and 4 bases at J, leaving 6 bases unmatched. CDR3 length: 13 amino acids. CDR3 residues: CATMQGDNEKLFF. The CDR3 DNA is TGTGCCACCATGCAGGGGGATAATGAAAAACTGTTTTTT.

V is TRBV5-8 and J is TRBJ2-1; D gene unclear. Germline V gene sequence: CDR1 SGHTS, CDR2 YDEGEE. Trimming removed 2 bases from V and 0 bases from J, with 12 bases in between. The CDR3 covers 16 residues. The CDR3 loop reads CASSFAVWSSYNEQFF. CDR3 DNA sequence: TGTGCCAGCAGCTTTGCAGTCTGGAGCTCCTACAATGAGCAGTTCTTC.

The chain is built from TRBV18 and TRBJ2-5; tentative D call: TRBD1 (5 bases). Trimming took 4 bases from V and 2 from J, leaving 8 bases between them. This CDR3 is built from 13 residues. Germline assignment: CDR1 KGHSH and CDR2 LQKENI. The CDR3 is CASSLQGQETQYF. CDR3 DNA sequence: TGTGCCAGCTCACTGCAGGGACAAGAGACCCAGTACTTC. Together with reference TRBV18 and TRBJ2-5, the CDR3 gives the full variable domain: NAGVMQNPRHLVRRRGQEARLRCSPMKGHSHVYWYRQLPEEGLKFMVYLQKENIIDESGMPKERFSAEFPKEGPSILRIQQVVRGDSAAYFCASSLQGQETQYFGPGTRLLVL.

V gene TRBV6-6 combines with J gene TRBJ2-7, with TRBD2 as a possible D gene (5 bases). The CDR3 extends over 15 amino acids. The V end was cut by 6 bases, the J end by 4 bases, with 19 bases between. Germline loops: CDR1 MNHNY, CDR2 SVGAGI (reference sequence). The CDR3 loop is CASSLRLSTRYEQYF. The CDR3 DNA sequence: TGTGCCAGCAGCCTCAGACTCAGCACTAGGTACGAGCAGTACTTC.